The clone carrying this T cell receptor beta chain showed up many times. Its antigen remains unknown. This entry comes from a study of regulatory T cells in long-lasting Graves disease. Study-wide results and caveats: Persistent disease preferred TRBV28, TRBJ1-2 and TRBJ2-5. The study found lower TCR diversity in persistent Graves' patients than in newly diagnosed ones.

Arm-PCR of CDR3 regions with iRepertoire HTBI primers generated TCR beta libraries. Via MiXCR, TCRdb re-called the multiplex PCR reads, giving one row per CDR3 protein. The table has 580,000 or so distinct CDR3 sequences, about 16% seen once. Specified time point: newly diagnosed GD, antithyroid drugs for less than 3 months. Researchers made the TCR library from RNA that was extracted from PBMCs. Germline V gene data show CDR1 as SGHNT and CDR2 as YENEEA. With 1 base clipped from V and 0 bases from J, the junction kept 3 bases outside the gene matches. The CDR3 contains 16 residues. These records were also assigned to another study, of T cells in Graves' hyperthyroidism and ophthalmopathy. That study adds: In the first-round RT-PCR of the TCR CDR3, the HTBI primer set was used. In simple terms, a model built on 13 V-J features told ophthalmopathy apart from stable hyperthyroidism.

This chain uses TRBV11-3 with TRBJ1-1; 9 nucleotides line up with TRBD1. The sequencing used peripheral blood mononuclear cells (PBMCs), collected at new diagnosis, from a patient treated with antithyroid drugs. This TCR was sampled from a man younger than 35 with Graves disease. CDR3 in amino acids: CASSLGWTGVNTEAFF. CDR3 in DNA: TGTGCCAGCAGCTTAGGGTGGACAGGGGTGAACACTGAAGCTTTCTTT. The variable domain in full, with the rest retrieved from reference TRBV11-3 and TRBJ1-1, is EAGVVQSPRYKIIEKKQPVAFWCNPISGHNTLYWYLQNLGQGPELLIRYENEEAVDDSQLPKDRFSAERLKGVDSTLKIQPAELGDSAVYLCASSLGWTGVNTEAFFGQGTRLTVV.